The clone carrying this TCR beta chain was detected only a few times. Antigen unknown. The data are from a study of blood T cells in healthy people across ages. Findings of the study overall: A strong correlation was seen between TCR beta diversity and naive T cell percentage. Whereas aged donors had fewer naive CD4+ cells, long-lived donors had more of them and higher diversity. Among T cells, TCR beta diversity per million cells dropped roughly linearly as age rose.

CDR3 length: 16 residues. Germline CDR1 reads SGHAT; CDR2 reads FQNNGV. The V segment lost 3 bases and the J segment 5 bases; nucleotides outside the gene matches: 9. A sample-barcoded 5' primer and a J-beta primer mix were used in a second PCR of roughly 7 to 11 cycles. Every sample gave at least 2.5 million paired-end reads containing CDR3. TCRdb re-analysed the 5' RACE reads in MiXCR, keeping a single row per CDR3 protein. The data show fewer than 800,000 distinct CDR3 sequences, about 30% seen once. The TCR was taken from a woman at least 80 years old in good health. What was sequenced was blood. V and J are TRBV11-2 and TRBJ2-3, with 9 bases aligning to TRBD2. The CDR3 coding sequence is TGTGCCAGCAGCTTTATGAGCGGGGGGCAGGTAGATACGCAGTATTTT. This gives the protein CASSFMSGGQVDTQYF.